This T cell receptor (beta chain) emerged from a study of blood T cells in healthy people across ages. Study results and limitations: Naive T cell percentage showed a strong correlation with TCR beta diversity.

For every donor, a draw yielded roughly 10 milliliters of peripheral blood. Samples had at least 7 million PBMCs isolated from them. On this clonotype: Its antigen remains unknown.

Sample-barcoded 5' priming and a J-beta primer mix drove a second PCR of roughly 7 to 11 cycles. Each cDNA molecule was tagged by a template-switch adaptor that had 12 random nucleotides. TCRdb passed the 5' RACE reads through MiXCR, listing each CDR3 protein once. The table lists roughly 1,800,000 distinct CDR3 sequences, around 50% of them singletons, with over 2% in the top ten. This TCR came from a woman aged 35 to 49 in good health. Input material: blood.

The CDR3 nucleotides are TGCAGTGCTAGAGATACTTGGACCGGGGAGACCCAGTACTTC. As protein: CSARDTWTGETQYF. The V and J genes are TRBV20-1 and TRBJ2-7; D is unclear. The last part of the DNA fits TRBJ2-5 better; the J call may be wrong. CDR1 and CDR2 (germline): DFQATT, SNEGSKA (reference sequence). CDR3 length equals 14 residues.